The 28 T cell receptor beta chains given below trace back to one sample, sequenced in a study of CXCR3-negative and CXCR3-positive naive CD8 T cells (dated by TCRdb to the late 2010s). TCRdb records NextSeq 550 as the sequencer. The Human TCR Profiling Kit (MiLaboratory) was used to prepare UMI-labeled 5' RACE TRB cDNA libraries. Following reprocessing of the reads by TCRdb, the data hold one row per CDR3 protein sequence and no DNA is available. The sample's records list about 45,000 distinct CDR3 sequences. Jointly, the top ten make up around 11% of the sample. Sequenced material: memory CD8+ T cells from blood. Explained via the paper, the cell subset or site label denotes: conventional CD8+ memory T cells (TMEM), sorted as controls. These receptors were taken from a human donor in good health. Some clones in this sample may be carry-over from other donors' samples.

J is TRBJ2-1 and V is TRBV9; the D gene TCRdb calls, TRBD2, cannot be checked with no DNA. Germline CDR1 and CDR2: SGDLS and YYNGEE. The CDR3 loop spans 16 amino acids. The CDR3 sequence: CASSVESVGTYNEQFF. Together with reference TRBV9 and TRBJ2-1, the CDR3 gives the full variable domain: DSGVTQTPKHLITATGQRVTLRCSPRSGDLSVYWYQQSLDQGLQFLIQYYNGEERAKGNILERFSAQQFPDLHSELNLSSLELGDSALYFCASSVESVGTYNEQFFGPGTRLTVL.

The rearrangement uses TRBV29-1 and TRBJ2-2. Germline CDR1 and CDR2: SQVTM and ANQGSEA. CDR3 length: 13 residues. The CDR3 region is CSVVGANTGELFF.

The CDR3 here is CASSLGLASPNEQFF. This chain links TRBV7-3 with TRBJ2-1; TCRdb returns TRBD2, unconfirmable since there is no DNA. The CDR3 runs 15 residues. Germline CDR1 SGHTA, CDR2 FQGTGA. The variable domain in full, with the rest retrieved from reference TRBV7-3 and TRBJ2-1, is GAGVSQTPSNKVTEKGKYVELRCDPISGHTALYWYRQSLGQGPEFLIYFQGTGAADDSGLPNDRFFAVRPEGSVSTLKIQRTERGDSAVYLCASSLGLASPNEQFFGPGTRLTVL.

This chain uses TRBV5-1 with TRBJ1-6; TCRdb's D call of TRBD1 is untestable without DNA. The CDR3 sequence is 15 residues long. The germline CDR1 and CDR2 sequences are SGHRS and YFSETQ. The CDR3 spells CASSLFGTDNSPLHF. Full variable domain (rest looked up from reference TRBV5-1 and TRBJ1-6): KAGVTQTPRYLIKTRGQQVTLSCSPISGHRSVSWYQQTPGQGLQFLFEYFSETQRNKGNFPGRFSGRQFSNSRSEMNVSTLELGDSALYLCASSLFGTDNSPLHFGNGTRLTVT.

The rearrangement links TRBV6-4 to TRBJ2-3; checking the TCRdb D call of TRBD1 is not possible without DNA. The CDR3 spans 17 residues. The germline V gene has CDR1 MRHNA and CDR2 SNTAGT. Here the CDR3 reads CASSDSGQGAGADTQYF.

CDR3 protein: CASRLIAGSSYNEQFF. The chain employs TRBV6-2 or TRBV6-3 and TRBJ2-1; TCRdb indicates TRBD2, and absent DNA this call remains unverified. The germline gives CDR1 MNHEY, CDR2 SVGEGT. The CDR3 loop spans 16 amino acids.

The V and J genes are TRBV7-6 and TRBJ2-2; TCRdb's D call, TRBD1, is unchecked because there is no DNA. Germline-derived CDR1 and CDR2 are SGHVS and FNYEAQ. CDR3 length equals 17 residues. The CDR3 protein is CASSLEGGRWTLGELFF. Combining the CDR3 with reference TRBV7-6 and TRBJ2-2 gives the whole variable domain GAGVSQSPRYKVTKRGQDVALRCDPISGHVSLYWYRQALGQGPEFLTYFNYEAQQDKSGLPNDRFSAERPEGSISTLTIQRTEQRDSAMYRCASSLEGGRWTLGELFFGEGSRLTVL.

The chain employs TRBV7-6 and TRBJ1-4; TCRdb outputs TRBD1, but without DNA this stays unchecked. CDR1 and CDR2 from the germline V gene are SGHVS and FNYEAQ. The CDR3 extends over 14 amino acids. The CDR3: CASSADRENEKLFF.

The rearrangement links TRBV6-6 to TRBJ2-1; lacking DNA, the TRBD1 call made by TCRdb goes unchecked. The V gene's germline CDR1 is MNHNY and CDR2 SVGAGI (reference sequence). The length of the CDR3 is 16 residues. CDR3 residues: CASSPATGESYNEQFF.

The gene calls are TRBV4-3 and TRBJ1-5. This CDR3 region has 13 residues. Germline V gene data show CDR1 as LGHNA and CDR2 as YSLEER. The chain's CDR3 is CASSQQMDQPQHF.

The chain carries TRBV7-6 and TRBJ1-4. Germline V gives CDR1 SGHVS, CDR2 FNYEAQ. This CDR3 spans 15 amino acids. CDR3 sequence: CASSLRRATNEKLFF.

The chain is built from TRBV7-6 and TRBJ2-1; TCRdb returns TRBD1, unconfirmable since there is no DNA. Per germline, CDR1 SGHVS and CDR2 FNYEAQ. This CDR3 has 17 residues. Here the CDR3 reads CASSLPSGLGTYNEQFF.

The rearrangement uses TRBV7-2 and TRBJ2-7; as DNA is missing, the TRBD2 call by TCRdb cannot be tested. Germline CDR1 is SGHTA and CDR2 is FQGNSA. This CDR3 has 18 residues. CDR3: CASSLNPSGGPLSYEQYF.

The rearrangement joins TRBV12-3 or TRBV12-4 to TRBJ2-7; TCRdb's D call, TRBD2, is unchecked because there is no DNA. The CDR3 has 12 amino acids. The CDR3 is CASSPPAYEQYF.

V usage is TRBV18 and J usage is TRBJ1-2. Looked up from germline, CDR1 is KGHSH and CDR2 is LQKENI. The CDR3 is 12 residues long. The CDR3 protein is CASSPRLDGYTF.

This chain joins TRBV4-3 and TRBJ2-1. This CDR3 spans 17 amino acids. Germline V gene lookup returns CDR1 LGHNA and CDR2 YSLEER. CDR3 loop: CASSQERISYSYSEQFF.

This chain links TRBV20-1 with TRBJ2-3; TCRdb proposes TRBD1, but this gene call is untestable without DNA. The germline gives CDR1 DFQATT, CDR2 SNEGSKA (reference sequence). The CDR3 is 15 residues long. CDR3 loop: CSAREGQGDADTQYF.

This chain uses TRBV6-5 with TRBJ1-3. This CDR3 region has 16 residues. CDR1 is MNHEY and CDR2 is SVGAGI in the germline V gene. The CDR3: CASSYSKGPAGNTIYF.

The CDR3 sequence: CASSPGTTTDTQYF. The chain carries TRBV28 and TRBJ2-3; TCRdb selects TRBD1, and the lack of DNA leaves this call unchecked. Germline-derived CDR1 and CDR2 are MDHEN and SYDVKM. This CDR3 is built from 14 residues.

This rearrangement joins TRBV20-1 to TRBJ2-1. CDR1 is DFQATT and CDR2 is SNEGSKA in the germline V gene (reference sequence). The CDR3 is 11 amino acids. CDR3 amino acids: CSARENTMGFF.

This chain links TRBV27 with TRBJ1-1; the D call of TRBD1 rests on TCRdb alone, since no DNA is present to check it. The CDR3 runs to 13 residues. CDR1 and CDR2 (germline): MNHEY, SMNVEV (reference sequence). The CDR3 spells CASSPRGGLEAFF.

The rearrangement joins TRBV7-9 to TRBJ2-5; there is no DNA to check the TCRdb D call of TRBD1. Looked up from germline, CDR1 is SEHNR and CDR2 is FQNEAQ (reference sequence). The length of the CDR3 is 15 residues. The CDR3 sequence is CASSLWAGGGETQYF.

CDR3 protein: CASSYLAGGGTDTQYF. V and J are TRBV6-2 or TRBV6-3 and TRBJ2-3; TCRdb's D call, TRBD2, is unchecked because there is no DNA. Germline loops: CDR1 MNHEY, CDR2 SVGEGT. This CDR3 is built from 16 residues.

This chain's CDR3 is CSVETQGRGTDTQYF. The V call is TRBV29-1, the J call TRBJ2-3; TCRdb's D call of TRBD1 is untestable without DNA. In germline, CDR1 is SQVTM, CDR2 ANQGSEA. This CDR3 region has 15 residues.

This chain's CDR3 is CASSFWRNEKLFF. This chain links TRBV7-8 with TRBJ1-4. The CDR3 runs 13 residues. The germline gives CDR1 SGHVS, CDR2 FQNEAQ.

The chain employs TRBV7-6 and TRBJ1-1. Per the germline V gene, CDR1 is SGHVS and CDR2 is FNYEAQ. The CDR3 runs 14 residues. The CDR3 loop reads CASSSRWVNHEAFF.

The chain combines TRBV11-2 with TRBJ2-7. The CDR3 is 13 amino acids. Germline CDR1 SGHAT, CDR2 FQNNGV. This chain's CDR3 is CASSSWASYEQYF. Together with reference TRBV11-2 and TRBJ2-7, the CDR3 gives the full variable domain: EAGVAQSPRYKIIEKRQSVAFWCNPISGHATLYWYQQILGQGPKLLIQFQNNGVVDDSQLPKDRFSAERLKGVDSTLKIQPAKLEDSAVYLCASSSWASYEQYFGPGTRLTVT.

This chain's CDR3 is CSAKGTGGSSPLHF. V and J are TRBV20-1 and TRBJ1-6; the D call from TCRdb, TRBD1, cannot be confirmed without DNA. Germline CDR1 and CDR2: DFQATT and SNEGSKA (reference sequence). The CDR3 length is 14 residues.